Each of the 32 T cell receptor beta chains below was sequenced from the same sample in a study of CD8 T cells in ankylosing spondylitis. The antigens for these receptors are not known. General study results and limits: Blood from ankylosing spondylitis patients appeared to carry a characteristic eight-variant TCR beta motif.

From the 5' RACE reads, TCRdb called clonotypes with MiXCR, one entry per CDR3 protein. The table has more than 650,000 distinct CDR3 sequences, 12% seen once. The sequencing sample was made of blood, either unsorted or a sorted T cell fraction (not recorded which). All receptors derive from a male donor with ankylosing spondylitis.

This clonotype was recorded a few times. The chain uses TRBV14 and TRBJ1-1; 10 bases fit TRBD1. The CDR3 covers 15 residues. The ends lost 2 bases at V and 4 bases at J; junction bases unmatched: 4. The germline CDR1 and CDR2 sequences are SGHDN and FVKESK. CDR3 sequence reads: CASSQSGTGATEAFF. Here the CDR3 DNA reads TGTGCCAGCAGCCAATCGGGGACAGGGGCCACTGAAGCTTTCTTT. Full variable domain (missing parts from reference TRBV14 and TRBJ1-1): EAGVTQFPSHSVIEKGQTVTLRCDPISGHDNLYWYRRVMGKEIKFLLHFVKESKQDESGMPNNRFLAERTGGTYSTLKVQPAELEDSGVYFCASSQSGTGATEAFFGQGTRLTVV.

J is TRBJ2-2 and V is TRBV18, with D perhaps TRBD1 (5 bases). The CDR3 consists of 16 residues. Germline assignment: CDR1 KGHSH and CDR2 LQKENI. The V end was cut by 8 bases, the J end by 1 base, with 17 bases between. The CDR3 DNA follows: TGTGCCAGCATTCCCCTGGGGCGGATGAACACCGGGGAGCTGTTTTTT. As protein: CASIPLGRMNTGELFF. Drawing the rest from reference TRBV18 and TRBJ2-2, the complete variable domain is NAGVMQNPRHLVRRRGQEARLRCSPMKGHSHVYWYRQLPEEGLKFMVYLQKENIIDESGMPKERFSAEFPKEGPSILRIQQVVRGDSAAYFCASIPLGRMNTGELFFGEGSRLTVL.

This clonotype came up a few times. This rearrangement joins TRBV20-1 to TRBJ2-1; 8 bases line up with TRBD2. After removal of 3 bases from V and 8 bases from J, the junction contained 9 bases not matched to a gene. The CDR3 length is 14 residues. Germline V gene lookup returns CDR1 DFQATT and CDR2 SNEGSKA (reference sequence). The CDR3 DNA sequence: TGCAGTGCTAGGGAACGGCGGGGGGTCGATGAGCAGTTCTTC. As protein: CSARERRGVDEQFF.

This sequence joins TRBV7-2 and TRBJ2-6, with TRBD1 as a possible D gene (5 bases). The germline V gene has CDR1 SGHTA and CDR2 FQGNSA. Trimming took off 5 bases at V and 0 bases at J, with 14 bases between the two ends. This CDR3 spans 17 amino acids. The CDR3 DNA sequence: TGTGCCAGCAGCCCAGACGGACACCCCTCTGGGGCCAACGTCCTGACTTTC. The encoded protein is CASSPDGHPSGANVLTF.

This sequence joins TRBV4-1 and TRBJ2-1; 7 bases are shared with TRBD1. The CDR3 has 15 amino acids. J was trimmed by 8 bases and V by 2 bases; bases with no gene match: 9. From germline, CDR1 is MGHRA and CDR2 YSYEKL. CDR3 region: CASSQRTGARDEQFF. CDR3 bases: TGCGCCAGCAGCCAACGTACAGGGGCCAGGGATGAGCAGTTCTTC.

This clonotype was counted between two and nine times. The rearrangement uses TRBV7-2 and TRBJ2-5; D possibly corresponds to TRBD1 (6 bases). CDR1 is SGHTA, CDR2 FQGNSA, per germline. Trimming cost V 6 bases and J 13 bases, with 21 bases left between them. This CDR3 spans 13 amino acids. The DNA of the CDR3 is TGTGCCAGCAGTTTCGGACAGCCACCCGAACCGTACTTC. Encoded protein: CASSFGQPPEPYF. Complete variable domain (other parts from reference TRBV7-2 and TRBJ2-5): GAGVSQSPSNKVTEKGKDVELRCDPISGHTALYWYRQSLGQGLEFLIYFQGNSAPDKSGLPSDRFSAERTGGSVSTLTIQRTQQEDSAVYLCASSFGQPPEPYFGPGTRLLVL.

The table lists this clonotype with a few counts. The V call is TRBV20-1, the J call TRBJ2-1; weak D call: TRBD2 (5 bases). The CDR3 has 12 amino acids. Trimming removed 3 bases at V and 9 bases at J, with 12 bases between. The germline CDR1 and CDR2 sequences are DFQATT and SNEGSKA (reference sequence). CDR3 coding DNA: TGCAGTGCTAGGGCTAGCCTCCCTGAGCAGTTCTTC. It encodes CSARASLPEQFF.

This clonotype was counted between two and nine times. The chain employs TRBV7-2 and TRBJ1-4; a possible D gene is TRBD1 (5 bases). The CDR3 runs 16 residues. With 5 bases removed from V and 8 bases from J, the gap between germline ends came to 21 bases. Looked up from germline, CDR1 is SGHTA and CDR2 is FQGNSA. Here the CDR3 DNA reads TGTGCCAGCAGCCTCGGAGGGGTCGGGTACCGGGAAAAACTGTTTTTT. Translating it yields CASSLGGVGYREKLFF.

This clonotype was recorded a few times. Here the CDR3 reads CASSPGLINSPLHF. The CDR3 DNA sequence: TGTGCCAGCAGCCCGGGACTGATCAATTCACCCCTCCACTTT. The rearrangement joins TRBV7-6 to TRBJ1-6, with D maybe TRBD1 (5 bases). Trimming took off 5 bases at V and 7 bases at J, with 12 bases between the two ends. The CDR3 runs to 14 residues. Germline V gene data show CDR1 as SGHVS and CDR2 as FNYEAQ.

This clonotype was counted ten times or more. The rearrangement joins TRBV9 to TRBJ1-1, with 12 bases aligning to TRBD1. CDR3 size: 14 residues. Germline assignment: CDR1 SGDLS and CDR2 YYNGEE. The trim removed 2 bases at V and 5 bases at J, leaving 1 base unmatched. This CDR3 is CASSVGQGATEAFF. The CDR3 nucleotides read TGTGCCAGCAGCGTGGGACAGGGGGCAACTGAAGCTTTCTTT. Full variable domain (rest looked up from reference TRBV9 and TRBJ1-1): DSGVTQTPKHLITATGQRVTLRCSPRSGDLSVYWYQQSLDQGLQFLIQYYNGEERAKGNILERFSAQQFPDLHSELNLSSLELGDSALYFCASSVGQGATEAFFGQGTRLTVV.

The chain carries TRBV10-3 and TRBJ2-2; D perhaps matches TRBD1 (5 bases). Germline CDR1 ENHRY, CDR2 SYGVKD. V was pared by 6 bases and J by 8 bases, with 13 bases between. The CDR3 runs to 13 residues. CDR3 residues: CAISEQAVGELFF. The CDR3 DNA sequence: TGTGCCATCAGCGAACAGGCGGTGGGGGAGCTGTTTTTT.

In this sample, this clonotype turned up a few times. The chain combines TRBV7-2 with TRBJ1-1; a weak D match, TRBD1 (5 bases). Trimming stripped 5 bases from V and 4 bases from J, with 8 bases between. The germline V gene encodes CDR1 SGHTA and CDR2 FQGNSA. This CDR3 is built from 12 residues. For the CDR3, the DNA is TGTGCCAGCAGCCAGGGTTTCACTGAAGCTTTCTTT. Amino acid sequence: CASSQGFTEAFF.

The chain couples TRBV28 to TRBJ2-7; tentatively, D is TRBD1 (5 bases). CDR3 length equals 15 residues. V was trimmed by 7 bases and J by 3 bases, leaving 19 bases between them. Germline CDR1 and CDR2: MDHEN and SYDVKM. The CDR3 region is CASTDFQGGNYEQYF. The CDR3 DNA reads as TGTGCCAGCACCGATTTTCAGGGTGGGAACTACGAGCAGTACTTC.

There are a few counts of this clonotype. The CDR3 sequence: CSVELAGVGADTQYF. In DNA, the CDR3 is TGCAGCGTTGAACTAGCGGGAGTTGGTGCAGATACGCAGTATTTT. This chain joins TRBV29-1 and TRBJ2-3; the match to TRBD2 covers 10 bases. The V segment lost 2 bases and the J segment 4 bases; nucleotides outside the gene matches: 6. This CDR3 is 15 amino acids long. Germline V gene data show CDR1 as SQVTM and CDR2 as ANQGSEA.

This clonotype was observed at least ten times. J is TRBJ2-7 and V is TRBV6-1, with D possibly being TRBD1 (5 bases). The CDR3 sequence is 14 residues long. The germline V and J ends were trimmed by 5 bases and 2 bases, with 13 bases remaining between them. The germline CDR1 and CDR2 sequences are MNHNS and SASEGT. The CDR3 loop is CASSSADKAYEQYF. The DNA for the CDR3 is TGTGCCAGCAGTAGCGCGGACAAAGCCTACGAGCAGTACTTC.

This clonotype was found many times. The chain couples TRBV29-1 to TRBJ1-2; maybe TRBD1 (5 bases). V was cut by 4 bases and J by 8 bases, with 20 bases left in between. This CDR3 contains 14 residues. Per the germline V gene, CDR1 is SQVTM and CDR2 is ANQGSEA. This CDR3 is CSVGRLSRGQGYTF. The CDR3 nucleotides are TGCAGCGTTGGAAGGCTAAGTAGGGGTCAGGGCTACACCTTC.

This clonotype was seen at least ten times. The chain recombines TRBV6-2 or TRBV6-3 with TRBJ2-1; D may correspond to TRBD1 or TRBD2 (5 bases each). The CDR3 runs to 14 residues. Trimming pared 0 bases from V and 7 bases from J, leaving 10 bases between. Germline CDR1 reads MNHEY; CDR2 reads SVGEGT. CDR3 coding DNA: TGTGCCAGCAGTTACTCTATCTGGGGGAATGAGCAGTTCTTC. Its protein is CASSYSIWGNEQFF.

This clonotype appeared many times. V usage is TRBV12-3 or TRBV12-4 and J usage is TRBJ1-3, with D hard to call. CDR3 size: 14 residues. V was pared by 6 bases and J by 0 bases, with 9 bases between. This chain's CDR3 is CASREDFSGNTIYF. CDR3 DNA: TGTGCCAGCAGAGAAGACTTCTCTGGAAACACCATATATTTT.

CDR3 protein: CASLLSSSTDTQYF. The CDR3, as DNA: TGTGCCAGCCTCCTTTCCTCAAGCACAGATACGCAGTATTTT. The J gene is TRBJ2-3, the V gene TRBV28; no clear D. Per germline, CDR1 MDHEN and CDR2 SYDVKM. The CDR3 is 14 residues long. The germline V and J ends were trimmed by 8 bases and 0 bases, with 12 bases remaining between them. The full variable domain, in which reference TRBV28 and TRBJ2-3 provide the parts outside the CDR3, is DVKVTQSSRYLVKRTGEKVFLECVQDMDHENMFWYRQDPGLGLRLIYFSYDVKMKEKGDIPEGYSVSREKKERFSLILESASTNQTSMYLCASLLSSSTDTQYFGPGTRLTVL.

V and J are TRBV5-1 and TRBJ2-7; D is uncertain. Trimming took off 2 bases at V and 3 bases at J, with 24 bases between the two ends. This CDR3 has 18 residues. Germline CDR1 reads SGHRS; CDR2 reads YFSETQ. CDR3 coding DNA: TGCGCCAGCAGCTTCGGGCAGGATGGCTACCCTAAAAACTACGAGCAGTACTTC. Amino acids: CASSFGQDGYPKNYEQYF.

This clonotype appeared many times. The CDR3 sequence is CSARDAGTGKGRELFF. The CDR3 nucleotides are TGCAGTGCTAGAGATGCTGGGACAGGGAAGGGCCGGGAGCTGTTTTTT. This chain links TRBV20-1 with TRBJ2-2, with TRBD1 matching 9 bases. Germline loops: CDR1 DFQATT, CDR2 SNEGSKA (reference sequence). This CDR3 has 16 residues. The J segment lost 9 bases and the V segment lost 0 bases, leaving 11 bases of the junction unmatched.

This clonotype was seen a few times. V and J are TRBV5-5 and TRBJ2-4; TRBD1 is a possible D gene (6 bases). This CDR3 contains 15 residues. Trimming took off 4 bases at V and 4 bases at J, with 15 bases between the two ends. The V gene's germline CDR1 is SGHKS and CDR2 YYEKEE (reference sequence). In nucleotides, the CDR3 is TGTGCCAGCAGCCCCTTACAGGGCGCAAAAAACATTCAGTACTTC. As protein: CASSPLQGAKNIQYF.

This clonotype was picked up a small number of times. The chain couples TRBV4-2 to TRBJ1-1, with a tentative D call TRBD1 (5 bases). The CDR3 runs to 18 residues. The germline V and J ends were trimmed by 0 bases and 0 bases, with 17 bases remaining between them. Germline assignment: CDR1 LGHNA and CDR2 YNFKEQ. CDR3 DNA: TGTGCCAGCAGCCAAGATCGGGGCGGCTATTCGATGAACACTGAAGCTTTCTTT. Its protein product is CASSQDRGGYSMNTEAFF.

The chain is built from TRBV24-1 and TRBJ2-5; TRBD1 or TRBD2 may be the D gene (5 bases each). The CDR3 loop spans 16 amino acids. Germline CDR1 is KGHDR and CDR2 is SFDVKD. V lost 3 bases and J 5 bases, leaving 18 bases between the germline ends. CDR3 sequence: CATSDTTGPIKETQYF. CDR3 coding DNA: TGTGCCACCAGTGATACGACGGGACCGATTAAGGAGACCCAGTACTTC.

There are a few counts of this clonotype. The gene calls are TRBV29-1 and TRBJ2-7, with 11 bases identical to TRBD1. The germline gives CDR1 SQVTM, CDR2 ANQGSEA. CDR3 length equals 13 residues. V dropped 7 bases and J dropped 4; count of bases not matched to a gene: 6. This CDR3 is CSAMGQGEYEQYF. CDR3 nucleotides: TGCAGCGCGATGGGACAGGGGGAATACGAGCAGTACTTC.

In its sample, this clonotype was seen a few times. CDR3 loop: CASSPFRRNYGYTF. As DNA, the CDR3 is TGTGCCAGCTCACCATTCAGACGCAACTATGGCTACACCTTC. The V gene is TRBV18, the J gene TRBJ1-2; no clear D gene. CDR3 length: 14 amino acids. V lost 2 bases to trimming and J lost 2 bases, with 9 bases between them. In germline, CDR1 is KGHSH, CDR2 LQKENI.

This clonotype was observed at least ten times. This chain uses TRBV5-1 with TRBJ1-2, with D hard to call. The CDR3 loop spans 12 amino acids. Trimming cost V 0 bases and J 10 bases, with 10 bases left between them. From germline, CDR1 is SGHRS and CDR2 YFSETQ. Written as DNA, the CDR3 is TGCGCCAGCAGCTTGGGCTACGGGAACTACACCTTC. Its protein product is CASSLGYGNYTF.

V gene TRBV5-1 combines with J gene TRBJ1-2; D is ambiguous. The V gene's germline CDR1 is SGHRS and CDR2 YFSETQ. V shed 2 bases and J shed 8 bases, with 10 bases lying between them. CDR3 length: 12 residues. CDR3 amino acids: CASSFGLEGYTF. The CDR3 region has the DNA TGCGCCAGCAGCTTCGGACTGGAGGGCTACACCTTC.

This clonotype was picked up many times. The chain employs TRBV20-1 and TRBJ2-3, with D perhaps TRBD2 (6 bases). V was trimmed by 3 bases and J by 8 bases, leaving 15 bases between them. The CDR3 contains 13 residues. From germline, CDR1 is DFQATT and CDR2 SNEGSKA (reference sequence). As DNA, the CDR3 is TGCAGTGCTAGTTTGCGGGAAGGCGGTACGCAGTATTTT. Amino acids: CSASLREGGTQYF.

Points on this clonotype: The junction departs from germline at one end; a sequencing error may be responsible. The DNA for the CDR3 is TGTGCCATCAGCCTGGGGCTAGTCCGAGAGACCCAGTACTTC. Protein product: CAISLGLVRETQYF. The chain uses TRBV5-6 and TRBJ2-5; TRBD1 is a possible D gene (5 bases). This CDR3 is built from 14 residues. Germline V gene lookup returns CDR1 SGHDT and CDR2 YYEEEE.

This clonotype was recorded many times. The chain uses TRBV12-3 or TRBV12-4 and TRBJ2-1, with D uncertain. The CDR3 totals 11 residues. The germline V and J ends were trimmed by 8 bases and 7 bases, with 9 bases remaining between them. CDR3 amino acids: CASGIMNEQFF. The DNA of the CDR3 is TGTGCCAGCGGGATAATGAATGAGCAGTTCTTC.

This chain connects TRBV4-3 to TRBJ1-4; a weak D match, TRBD1 (5 bases). This CDR3 region has 15 residues. CDR1 is LGHNA, CDR2 YSLEER, per germline. V dropped 4 bases and J dropped 4 bases, with 13 bases sitting between them. Written as DNA, the CDR3 is TGCGCCAGCAGCCTATTACCGGGACTTAATGAAAAACTGTTTTTT. Its translation is CASSLLPGLNEKLFF.